This T cell receptor beta chain was captured by sequencing in a study of human T cells and chemical hapten exposure. Study-wide results and limits: Sensitization with DPC brought no change to TCRs above 1 in 1000 in frequency.

This CDR3 has 20 amino acids. CDR1 is MNHNS, CDR2 SASEGT, per germline. With 5 bases clipped from V and 0 bases from J, the junction kept 15 bases outside the gene matches. Time point denoted: healthy volunteer bleed at 6 weeks. The starting material, unfractionated whole blood, was used for total RNA extraction. There are many counts of this clonotype. Antigen unknown. Original methodology: Sample TCR totals centred on a median of around 96,000, ranging roughly 23,224 to 690,600. TCRdb passed the RACE reads through MiXCR, listing each CDR3 protein once. The V and J calls here are based on TCRdb, not the publication. Seen here are fewer than 50,000 distinct CDR3 sequences, 3.7% observed once, and the top ten hold 4.5% to 7%.

Sequencing was done on a sample of whole blood. The TCR comes from a human donor in good health. Some clones in this sample may be carry-over from other donors' samples. The chain combines TRBV6-1 with TRBJ2-1; 11 positions agree with TRBD2. CDR3 in amino acids: CASSKNVGLAGRSSYNEQFF. DNA of the CDR3: TGTGCCAGCAGTAAGAATGTAGGACTAGCGGGTCGTAGCTCCTACAATGAGCAGTTCTTC.